The 32 T cell receptor beta chains presented below share a single source sample, sequenced in a study of CD8+CD57+ T cells in acquired aplastic anemia. The template used for profiling TCR beta VDJ and CDR3 was genomic DNA. TCRdb itself ran the reads through MiXCR, one entry per CDR3 protein. The sample lists approximately 160,000 distinct CDR3 sequences, around 40% occurring once. Specimen: sorted CD4+, CD8+, or CD8+CD57+ T cells (not recorded which) from PBMCs. These receptors all stem from a human donor in good health.

This clonotype was counted ten times or more. The DNA of the CDR3 is TGTGCCAGCAGCCAGACCGGGACAGTCGACACACTGTTTTTT. It yields the protein CASSQTGTVDTLFF. The genes are TRBV11-2 and TRBJ1-4, with TRBD1 identical over 7 bases. The V and J ends lost 5 bases and 13 bases, in that order; junction bases with no gene match: 13. The germline V gene encodes CDR1 SGHAT and CDR2 FQNNGV. This CDR3 contains 14 residues. Combining the CDR3 with reference TRBV11-2 and TRBJ1-4 gives the whole variable domain EAGVAQSPRYKIIEKRQSVAFWCNPISGHATLYWYQQILGQGPKLLIQFQNNGVVDDSQLPKDRFSAERLKGVDSTLKIQPAKLEDSAVYLCASSQTGTVDTLFFGSGTQLSVL.

The chain recombines TRBV6-1 with TRBJ2-7; 9 nucleotides match TRBD1. This CDR3 is built from 14 residues. V shed 5 bases and J 4 bases; nucleotides not matched to a gene: 6. CDR1 is MNHNS, CDR2 SASEGT, per germline. CDR3 DNA: TGTGCCAGCAGTCCGGGACAGGGTCAATACGAGCAGTACTTC. Translated, it gives CASSPGQGQYEQYF.

Remarks on this clonotype: The junction shows a germline mismatch at one end, possibly a read error. CDR3 sequence reads: CATSESPREVTNEQFF. As DNA, the CDR3 is TGTGCCACCAGTGAGTCCCCGCGGGAGGTGACCAATGAGCAGTTCTTC. The J gene is TRBJ2-1, the V gene TRBV10-3; the match to TRBD2 covers 8 bases. Germline V gene sequence: CDR1 ENHRY, CDR2 SYGVKD. The CDR3 is 16 amino acids.

This clonotype occurred many times. As DNA, the CDR3 is TGTGCCAGCAGGAAGGCCCGATACAATGAGCAGTTCTTC. It specifies CASRKARYNEQFF. The rearrangement joins TRBV6-1 to TRBJ2-1; D uncertain. Germline CDR1 is MNHNS and CDR2 is SASEGT. This CDR3 comprises 13 residues. Trimming removed 6 bases from V and 4 bases from J, with 10 bases in between.

This clonotype was recorded only once. The CDR3: CASRSNLQGSGGELFF. DNA for the CDR3: TGTGCCAGCAGGTCAAATTTACAGGGGAGCGGCGGGGAGCTGTTTTTT. V usage is TRBV25-1 and J usage is TRBJ2-2; 7 bases match TRBD1. This CDR3 comprises 16 residues. The ends lost 6 bases at V and 7 bases at J; junction bases unmatched: 14. Germline CDR1 and CDR2: MGHDK and SYGVNS.

This chain uses TRBV28 with TRBJ2-2, with unresolved D. CDR1 MDHEN and CDR2 SYDVKM come from the germline V gene. The CDR3 extends over 14 amino acids. Trimming took 10 bases from V and 4 from J, leaving 16 bases between them. Written as DNA, the CDR3 is TGTGCCACCCTGCCCGCTACCGCCACCGGGGAGCTGTTTTTT. Translating gives CATLPATATGELFF.

The CDR3 loop is CATSRAGNTIYF. CDR3 coding DNA: TGTGCCACCAGCAGAGCTGGAAACACCATATATTTT. The chain has TRBV15 and TRBJ1-3; D is undetermined. From germline, CDR1 is LNHNV and CDR2 YYDKDF (reference sequence). The CDR3 length is 12 residues. Trimming cost V 1 base and J 2 bases, with 0 bases left between them. The variable domain in full, with the rest retrieved from reference TRBV15 and TRBJ1-3, is DAMVIQNPRYQVTQFGKPVTLSCSQTLNHNVMYWYQQKSSQAPKLLFHYYDKDFNNEADTPDNFQSRRPNTSFCFLDIRSPGLGDTAMYLCATSRAGNTIYFGEGSWLTVV.

The V call is TRBV5-4, the J call TRBJ2-3; no definite D call. The CDR3 spans 16 residues. The germline gives CDR1 SGHNT, CDR2 YYREEE (reference sequence). The V end was cut by 0 bases, the J end by 2 bases, with 13 bases between. The CDR3 protein is CASSLDRRTVTDTQYF. In DNA, the CDR3 is TGTGCCAGCAGCTTGGACCGTCGAACCGTCACAGATACGCAGTATTTT.

This clonotype was seen many times. The chain recombines TRBV20-1 with TRBJ2-7, with 7 bases identical to TRBD2. CDR3 length: 14 amino acids. V lost 0 bases and J lost 7; bases outside the gene matches: 9. Germline CDR1 DFQATT, CDR2 SNEGSKA (reference sequence). The CDR3 spells CSARDRRREYEQYF. In DNA, the CDR3 is TGCAGTGCTAGAGATCGGCGGCGGGAGTATGAGCAGTACTTC.

This chain links TRBV28 with TRBJ2-7; D call uncertain. The germline V gene encodes CDR1 MDHEN and CDR2 SYDVKM. The CDR3 spans 11 residues. V lost 10 bases and J 10 bases, leaving 17 bases between the germline ends. The CDR3 spells CATDTLREQYF. The CDR3 DNA reads TGTGCCACCGACACCTTACGCGAACAGTACTTC.

The table lists this clonotype with a few counts. This chain joins TRBV12-3 or TRBV12-4 and TRBJ2-3; no reliable D call. The CDR3 consists of 12 residues. V lost 5 bases and J lost 6, with 9 bases in between. CDR3: CASSELGDTQYF. The CDR3 DNA reads TGTGCCAGCAGTGAATTAGGGGATACGCAGTATTTT.

This chain uses TRBV19 with TRBJ2-5; 10 nucleotides match TRBD2. The CDR3 is 16 residues long. V dropped 5 bases and J dropped 5; count of bases not matched to a gene: 11. The germline V gene has CDR1 LNHDA and CDR2 SQIVND (reference sequence). CDR3 in DNA: TGTGCCAGTAGTCCTAGCGGGAGTTTGGGGGGCGAGACCCAGTACTTC. It is translated as CASSPSGSLGGETQYF.

This clonotype was observed at least ten times. The chain combines TRBV18 with TRBJ2-7, with D unclear. V was shortened by 6 bases and J by 5 bases, with 8 bases between the two germline ends. The CDR3 length is 11 residues. Germline loops: CDR1 KGHSH, CDR2 LQKENI. The DNA of the CDR3 is TGTGCCAGCTCTCCAGAGAACGAGCAGTACTTC. Translated: CASSPENEQYF.

The V and J genes are TRBV29-1 and TRBJ2-1; D is possibly TRBD1 or TRBD2 (5 bases each). V lost 6 bases and J 5 bases, leaving 17 bases between the germline ends. CDR1 is SQVTM and CDR2 is ANQGSEA in the germline V gene. CDR3 length equals 14 residues. The CDR3 is CSVGGRELDNEQFF. CDR3 coding DNA: TGCAGCGTGGGTGGCAGGGAGTTAGACAATGAGCAGTTCTTC.

This clonotype turned up a few times. The gene calls are TRBV6-4 and TRBJ2-1; 9 bases align to TRBD2. CDR3 length: 15 amino acids. Germline assignment: CDR1 MRHNA and CDR2 SNTAGT. J lost 4 bases, V lost 1 base, and 2 bases had no gene match. The CDR3 nucleotides are TGTGCCAGCAGTGACTTAGCGGGGGCTTACAATGAGCAGTTCTTC. This sequence encodes CASSDLAGAYNEQFF.

This clonotype has at least ten counts. In nucleotides, the CDR3 is TGTGCCAGCAGCCAAGTCGTGCGGGGCACCGGGGAGCTGTTTTTT. It is translated as CASSQVVRGTGELFF. The V and J genes are TRBV14 and TRBJ2-2; the D gene is possibly TRBD2 (6 bases). Looked up from germline, CDR1 is SGHDN and CDR2 is FVKESK. CDR3 length: 15 amino acids. Deletions cut 1 base from V and 4 bases from J, with 10 bases between.

Only a few counts were recorded for this clonotype. The chain joins TRBV3-1 to TRBJ1-2; 7 nucleotides line up with TRBD1. Germline CDR1 and CDR2: LGHDT and YNNKEL (reference sequence). The CDR3 totals 16 residues. The J segment lost 4 bases and the V segment lost 4 bases, leaving 12 bases of the junction unmatched. The CDR3 nucleotides read TGTGCCAGCAGCCCGTCCGAAGGAGCAGGGGGCTATGGCTACACCTTC. Its translation is CASSPSEGAGGYGYTF.

The rearrangement links TRBV2 to TRBJ1-3; D is undetermined. Germline CDR1 SNHLY, CDR2 FYNNEI. V was pared by 0 bases and J by 2 bases, with 11 bases between. The CDR3 runs 16 residues. The CDR3 DNA reads TGTGCCAGCAGTGAAGCGGGCGGCCCCCCTGGAAACACCATATATTTT. Translating gives CASSEAGGPPGNTIYF. Together with reference TRBV2 and TRBJ1-3, the CDR3 gives the full variable domain: EPEVTQTPSHQVTQMGQEVILRCVPISNHLYFYWYRQILGQKVEFLVSFYNNEISEKSEIFDDQFSVERPDGSNFTLKIRSTKLEDSAMYFCASSEAGGPPGNTIYFGEGSWLTVV.

Notes on this clonotype: This is likely a read error, given that the CDR3 carries no conserved phenylalanine or tryptophan at its end. This sequence joins TRBV10-3 and TRBJ2-7; D is perhaps TRBD1 or TRBD2 (7 bases each). V was clipped by 10 bases and J by 1 base, with 20 bases between them. The CDR3 length is 15 residues. Germline CDR1 ENHRY, CDR2 SYGVKD. The CDR3 region is CATNPQGGGSYEQYL. The DNA for the CDR3 is TGTGCCACAAATCCTCAGGGGGGGGGTTCCTACGAGCAGTACCTC.

In this sample, this clonotype turned up a few times. This chain uses TRBV27 with TRBJ1-2, with D possibly TRBD1 on 5 matching bases. Germline CDR1 MNHEY, CDR2 SMNVEV (reference sequence). The V end was cut by 5 bases, the J end by 4 bases, with 11 bases between. The CDR3 sequence is 13 residues long. The CDR3 region is CASSETVRYGYTF. The CDR3 nucleotides are TGTGCCAGCAGTGAGACAGTACGCTATGGCTACACCTTC.

The chain joins TRBV7-3 to TRBJ2-3; D call uncertain. Germline V lookup: CDR1 SGHTA, CDR2 FQGTGA. Trimming cost V 5 bases and J 6 bases, with 12 bases left between them. There are 13 residues in the CDR3. CDR3: CASSPNTADTQYF. CDR3 in DNA: TGTGCCAGCAGCCCCAATACCGCTGATACGCAGTATTTT. Using reference TRBV7-3 and TRBJ2-3 for the parts outside the CDR3, the full variable domain is GAGVSQTPSNKVTEKGKYVELRCDPISGHTALYWYRQSLGQGPEFLIYFQGTGAADDSGLPNDRFFAVRPEGSVSTLKIQRTERGDSAVYLCASSPNTADTQYFGPGTRLTVL.

This clonotype was detected once. The V gene is TRBV7-3, the J gene TRBJ1-6; possibly TRBD1 for D (6 bases). This CDR3 contains 13 residues. Germline CDR1 and CDR2: SGHTA and FQGTGA. Trimming pared 8 bases from V and 13 bases from J, leaving 18 bases between. This chain's CDR3 is CASCNQQGDPLHF. The CDR3 region has the DNA TGTGCCAGCTGCAACCAACAGGGAGATCCCCTCCACTTT.

This clonotype was picked up many times. The chain has TRBV5-1 and TRBJ2-7, with TRBD1 matching over 8 bases. Germline loops: CDR1 SGHRS, CDR2 YFSETQ. The V segment lost 0 bases and the J segment 0 bases; nucleotides outside the gene matches: 11. The CDR3 is made up of 18 amino acids. The CDR3 DNA follows: TGCGCCAGCAGCTTGGGGCTCCGACAGGGGCCTAGCTCCTACGAGCAGTACTTC. Protein: CASSLGLRQGPSSYEQYF.

This clonotype was counted ten times or more. The chain carries TRBV15 and TRBJ1-1; D remains ambiguous. The CDR3 contains 15 residues. Germline V gene lookup returns CDR1 LNHNV and CDR2 YYDKDF (reference sequence). Between the trimmed V and J ends, which lost 4 bases and 0 bases, there was a span of 12 bases. CDR3 nucleotide sequence: TGTGCCACCAGCAAAAGGTCATTCATGAACACTGAAGCTTTCTTT. It specifies CATSKRSFMNTEAFF.

Here the CDR3 reads CASSLGLAGGYQETQYF. The CDR3 coding sequence is TGTGCCAGCAGCTTAGGACTAGCGGGGGGGTACCAAGAGACCCAGTACTTC. The V gene is TRBV11-2, the J gene TRBJ2-5, with 14 positions matching TRBD2. Germline V gene lookup returns CDR1 SGHAT and CDR2 FQNNGV. V lost 1 base and J lost 0; bases outside the gene matches: 1. CDR3 length: 17 residues.

In this sample, this clonotype turned up many times. This chain links TRBV30 with TRBJ1-6; 7 nucleotides match TRBD1. The CDR3 contains 17 residues. V dropped 3 bases and J dropped 2; count of bases not matched to a gene: 10. Germline lookup yields CDR1 GTSNPN and CDR2 SVGIG (reference sequence). In DNA form, the CDR3 reads TGTGCCTGGAGCCCCCGACAGGGTGGCGCCTATAATTCACCCCTCCACTTT. Its protein is CAWSPRQGGAYNSPLHF. The whole variable domain, filled in from reference TRBV30 and TRBJ1-6, reads SQTIHQWPATLVQPVGSPLSLECTVEGTSNPNLYWYRQAAGRGLQLLFYSVGIGQISSEVPQNLSASRPQDRQFILSSKKLLLSDSGFYLCAWSPRQGGAYNSPLHFGNGTRLTVT.

The gene calls are TRBV4-2 and TRBJ1-4, with D unclear. CDR1 is LGHNA, CDR2 YNFKEQ, per germline. V lost 1 base and J 7 bases, leaving 13 bases between the germline ends. The CDR3 has 15 residues. DNA for the CDR3: TGTGCCAGCAGCCAAGTCGCCCGCGCCTTTGAAAAACTGTTTTTT. It yields the protein CASSQVARAFEKLFF.

The V and J genes are TRBV29-1 and TRBJ2-7; D unclear. Per the germline V gene, CDR1 is SQVTM and CDR2 is ANQGSEA. This CDR3 contains 11 residues. The ends were cut back, 5 bases at V and 4 bases at J, with 9 bases in the middle. CDR3 region: CSVRIQYEQYF. The CDR3, as DNA: TGCAGCGTTCGAATACAGTACGAGCAGTACTTC.

The chain uses TRBV30 and TRBJ2-4; D unresolved. This CDR3 contains 11 residues. Germline V gene data show CDR1 as GTSNPN and CDR2 as SVGIG (reference sequence). Trimming cost V 5 bases and J 8 bases, with 10 bases left between them. The CDR3 DNA follows: TGTGCCTGGCACATTGGGGACATTCAGTACTTC. This encodes CAWHIGDIQYF.

A few counts support this clonotype. This may come from a read error, since a much larger clone is one base off. The chain recombines TRBV9 with TRBJ2-2, with 7 bases identical to TRBD2. The V gene's germline CDR1 is SGDLS and CDR2 YYNGEE. This CDR3 has 12 residues. In DNA, the CDR3 is TGTGCCAGCAGTGGGGGGGACGGGGAGCTGCTTTTT. It is translated as CASSGGDGELLF.

This clonotype was observed a few times. This rearrangement joins TRBV10-3 to TRBJ1-1; 9 positions agree with TRBD1. With V trimmed by 2 bases and J by 5 bases, 6 bases remained unmatched. This CDR3 has 15 residues. The V gene's germline CDR1 is ENHRY and CDR2 SYGVKD. CDR3 nucleotide sequence: TGTGCCATCAGTGAGGCGGGACAGGGTAAAACTGAAGCTTTCTTT. Its protein product is CAISEAGQGKTEAFF.

This clonotype was found once. The chain employs TRBV7-6 and TRBJ2-3, with D possibly TRBD2 on 5 matching bases. The V and J ends lost 2 bases and 5 bases respectively, with 11 bases between them. The CDR3 totals 14 residues. From germline, CDR1 is SGHVS and CDR2 FNYEAQ. The DNA for the CDR3 is TGTGCCAGCAGCTTAACTCTTGAGGGAGATACGCAGTATTTT. Protein: CASSLTLEGDTQYF.